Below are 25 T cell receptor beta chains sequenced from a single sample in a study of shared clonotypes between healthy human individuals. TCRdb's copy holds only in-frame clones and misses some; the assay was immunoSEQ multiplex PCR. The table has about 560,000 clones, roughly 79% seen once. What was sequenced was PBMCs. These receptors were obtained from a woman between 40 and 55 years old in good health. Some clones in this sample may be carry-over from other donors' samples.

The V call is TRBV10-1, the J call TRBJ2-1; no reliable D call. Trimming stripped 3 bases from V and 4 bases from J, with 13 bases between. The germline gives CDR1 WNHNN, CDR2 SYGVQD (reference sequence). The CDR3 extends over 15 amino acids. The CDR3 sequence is CASSEDTSTYNEQFF. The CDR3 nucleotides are TGCGCCAGCAGTGAAGACACCTCAACGTACAATGAGCAGTTCTTC.

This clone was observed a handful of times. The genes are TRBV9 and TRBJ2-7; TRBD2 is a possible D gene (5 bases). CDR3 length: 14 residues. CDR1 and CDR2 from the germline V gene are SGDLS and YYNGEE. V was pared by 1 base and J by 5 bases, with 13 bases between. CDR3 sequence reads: CASSVNGVWNEQYF. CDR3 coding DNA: TGTGCCAGCAGCGTAAACGGGGTCTGGAACGAGCAGTACTTC.

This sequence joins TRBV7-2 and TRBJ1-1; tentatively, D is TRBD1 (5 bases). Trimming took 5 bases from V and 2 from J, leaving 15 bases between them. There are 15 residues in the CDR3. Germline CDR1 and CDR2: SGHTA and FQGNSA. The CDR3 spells CASSISGTDNTEAFF. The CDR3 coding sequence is TGTGCCAGCAGCATATCCGGGACGGACAACACTGAAGCTTTCTTT.

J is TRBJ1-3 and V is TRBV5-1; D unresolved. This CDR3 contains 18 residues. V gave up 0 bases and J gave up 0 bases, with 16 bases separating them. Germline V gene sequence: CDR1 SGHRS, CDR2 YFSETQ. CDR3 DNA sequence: TGCGCCAGCAGCTTGGAAACTTACTCACAGAGCTCTGGAAACACCATATATTTT. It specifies CASSLETYSQSSGNTIYF.

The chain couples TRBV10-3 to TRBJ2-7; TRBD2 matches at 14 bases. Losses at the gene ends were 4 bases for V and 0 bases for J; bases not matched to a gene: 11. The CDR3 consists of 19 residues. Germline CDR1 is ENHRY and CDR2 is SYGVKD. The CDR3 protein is CAISGTTSGRAESSYEQYF. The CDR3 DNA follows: TGTGCCATCAGTGGTACGACTAGCGGGAGGGCCGAAAGCTCCTACGAGCAGTACTTC.

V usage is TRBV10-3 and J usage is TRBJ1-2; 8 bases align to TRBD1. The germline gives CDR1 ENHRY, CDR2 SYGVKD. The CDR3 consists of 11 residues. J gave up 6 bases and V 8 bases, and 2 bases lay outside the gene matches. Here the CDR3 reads CAIGQGDGYTF. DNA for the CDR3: TGTGCCATCGGACAGGGTGATGGCTACACCTTC.

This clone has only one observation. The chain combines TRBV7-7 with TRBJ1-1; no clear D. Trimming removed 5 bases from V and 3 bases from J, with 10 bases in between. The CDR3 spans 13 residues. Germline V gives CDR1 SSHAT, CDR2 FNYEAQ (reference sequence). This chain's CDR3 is CASSTRRYTEAFF. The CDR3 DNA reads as TGTGCCAGCAGCACAAGGAGATACACTGAAGCTTTCTTT.

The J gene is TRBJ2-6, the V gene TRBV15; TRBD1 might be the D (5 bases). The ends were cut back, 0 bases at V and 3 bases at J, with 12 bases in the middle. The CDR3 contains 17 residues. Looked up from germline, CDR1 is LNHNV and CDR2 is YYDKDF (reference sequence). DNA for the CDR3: TGTGCCACCAGCAGAGACCAGGGCGGTCTTGGGGCCAACGTCCTGACTTTC. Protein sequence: CATSRDQGGLGANVLTF.

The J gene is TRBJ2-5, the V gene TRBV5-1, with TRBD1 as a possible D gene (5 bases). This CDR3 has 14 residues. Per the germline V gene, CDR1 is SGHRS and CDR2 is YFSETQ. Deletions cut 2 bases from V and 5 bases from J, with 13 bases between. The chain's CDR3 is CASSFGAVGETQYF. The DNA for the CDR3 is TGCGCCAGCAGCTTTGGGGCGGTGGGGGAGACCCAGTACTTC.

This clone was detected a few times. CDR3 sequence reads: CASSPRDRGLNEQFF. The CDR3 bases are TGTGCCAGCAGCCCCCGGGACAGGGGGCTAAATGAGCAGTTCTTC. The chain recombines TRBV7-9 with TRBJ2-1; 12 bases line up with TRBD1. CDR1 is SEHNR and CDR2 is FQNEAQ in the germline V gene (reference sequence). Trimming removed 5 bases from V and 7 bases from J; junction bases left unmatched: 6. The CDR3 spans 15 residues.

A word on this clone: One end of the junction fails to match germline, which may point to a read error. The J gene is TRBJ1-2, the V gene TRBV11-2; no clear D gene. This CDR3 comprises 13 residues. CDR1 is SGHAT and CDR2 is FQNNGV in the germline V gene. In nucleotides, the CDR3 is TGTGCCAGCAGCTTAGCCAGTAACTATGGCCACACCTTC. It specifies CASSLASNYGHTF.

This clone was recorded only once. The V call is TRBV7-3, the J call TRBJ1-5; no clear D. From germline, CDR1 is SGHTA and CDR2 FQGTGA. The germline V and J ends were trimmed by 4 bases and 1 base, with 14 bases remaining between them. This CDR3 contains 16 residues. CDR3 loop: CASSSSLTNSNQPQHF. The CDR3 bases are TGTGCCAGCAGCTCCAGCCTGACGAACAGCAATCAGCCCCAGCATTTT. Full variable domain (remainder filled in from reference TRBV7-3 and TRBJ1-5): GAGVSQTPSNKVTEKGKYVELRCDPISGHTALYWYRQSLGQGPEFLIYFQGTGAADDSGLPNDRFFAVRPEGSVSTLKIQRTERGDSAVYLCASSSSLTNSNQPQHFGDGTRLSIL.

CDR3 DNA: TGCGCCAGCAGTGAGTTTCGCCCCACAGCGACCTACGAGCAGTACTTC. It yields the protein CASSEFRPTATYEQYF. J is TRBJ2-7 and V is TRBV10-2; D is ambiguous. Germline V lookup: CDR1 WSHSY, CDR2 SAAADI. Trimming took off 1 base at V and 2 bases at J, with 15 bases between the two ends. The CDR3 has 16 residues.

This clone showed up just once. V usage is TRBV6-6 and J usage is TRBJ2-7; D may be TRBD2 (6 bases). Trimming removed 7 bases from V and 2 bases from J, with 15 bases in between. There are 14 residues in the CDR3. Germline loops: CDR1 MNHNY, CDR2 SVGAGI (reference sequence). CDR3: CASNNQPGAYEQYF. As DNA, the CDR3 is TGTGCCAGCAACAATCAACCGGGGGCCTACGAGCAGTACTTC.

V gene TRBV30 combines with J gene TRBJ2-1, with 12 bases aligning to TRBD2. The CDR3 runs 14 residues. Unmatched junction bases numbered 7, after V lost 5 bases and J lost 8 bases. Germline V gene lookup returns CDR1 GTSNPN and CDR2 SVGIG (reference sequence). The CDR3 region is CAWSGTSGFYEQFF. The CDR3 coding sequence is TGTGCCTGGTCCGGGACTAGCGGGTTTTATGAGCAGTTCTTC.

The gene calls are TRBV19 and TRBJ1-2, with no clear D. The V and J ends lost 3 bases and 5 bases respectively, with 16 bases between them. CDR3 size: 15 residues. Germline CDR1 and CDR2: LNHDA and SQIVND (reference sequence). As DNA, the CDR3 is TGTGCCAGTAGTATTGGTGGGAGCCTGGGGTATGGCTACACCTTC. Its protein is CASSIGGSLGYGYTF.

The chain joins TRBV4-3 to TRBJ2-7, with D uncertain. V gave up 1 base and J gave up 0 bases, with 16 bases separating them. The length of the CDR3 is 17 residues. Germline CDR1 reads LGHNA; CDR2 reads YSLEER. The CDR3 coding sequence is TGCGCCAGCAGCCAAGCACACGACAACAGCCGCTCCTACGAGCAGTACTTC. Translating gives CASSQAHDNSRSYEQYF.

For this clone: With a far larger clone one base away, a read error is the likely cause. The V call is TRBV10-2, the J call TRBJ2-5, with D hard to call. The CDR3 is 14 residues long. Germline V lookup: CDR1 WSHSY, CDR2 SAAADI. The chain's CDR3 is CANSDNRRDGTQYF. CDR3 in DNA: TGCGCCAACAGTGACAACCGGCGAGATGGGACCCAGTACTTC.

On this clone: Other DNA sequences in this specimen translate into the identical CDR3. This chain's CDR3 is CASSLRQTTNEKLFF. For the CDR3, the DNA is TGTGCCAGCAGCCTTCGACAGACAACTAATGAAAAACTGTTTTTT. This rearrangement joins TRBV7-9 to TRBJ1-4, with D possibly being TRBD1 (5 bases). The CDR3 is 15 residues long. The V end was cut by 5 bases, the J end by 0 bases, with 10 bases between. Germline CDR1 SEHNR, CDR2 FQNEAQ (reference sequence).

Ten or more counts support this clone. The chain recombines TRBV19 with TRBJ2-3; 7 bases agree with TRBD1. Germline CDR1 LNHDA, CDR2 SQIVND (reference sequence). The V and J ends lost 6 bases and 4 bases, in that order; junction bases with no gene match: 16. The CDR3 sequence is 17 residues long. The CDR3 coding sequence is TGTGCCAGTAGCACCCTACAGGGGCAGACGGACGCAGATACGCAGTATTTT. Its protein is CASSTLQGQTDADTQYF.

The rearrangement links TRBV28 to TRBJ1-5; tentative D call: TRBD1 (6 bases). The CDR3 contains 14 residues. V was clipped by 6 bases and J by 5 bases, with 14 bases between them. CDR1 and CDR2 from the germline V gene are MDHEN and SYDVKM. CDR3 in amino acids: CASRMAGAYQPQHF. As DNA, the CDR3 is TGTGCCAGCAGAATGGCAGGGGCATATCAGCCCCAGCATTTT. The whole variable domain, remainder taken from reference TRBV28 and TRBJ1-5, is DVKVTQSSRYLVKRTGEKVFLECVQDMDHENMFWYRQDPGLGLRLIYFSYDVKMKEKGDIPEGYSVSREKKERFSLILESASTNQTSMYLCASRMAGAYQPQHFGDGTRLSIL.

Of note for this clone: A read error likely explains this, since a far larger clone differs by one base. The CDR3 nucleotides read TGTGCCAGCGGGGCAGGGACCTACGAGCAGTACTTC. Its protein is CASGAGTYEQYF. The chain combines TRBV25-1 with TRBJ2-7; TRBD1 is a possible D gene (5 bases). The CDR3 is 12 amino acids. Trimming removed 8 bases from V and 2 bases from J, with 10 bases in between. The germline V gene has CDR1 MGHDK and CDR2 SYGVNS.

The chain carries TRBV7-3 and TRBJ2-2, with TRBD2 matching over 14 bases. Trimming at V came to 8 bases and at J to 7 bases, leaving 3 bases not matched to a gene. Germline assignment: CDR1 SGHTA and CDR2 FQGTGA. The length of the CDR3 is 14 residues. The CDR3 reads CASGLAGGGGELFF. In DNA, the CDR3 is TGTGCCAGCGGACTAGCGGGAGGTGGCGGGGAGCTGTTTTTT.

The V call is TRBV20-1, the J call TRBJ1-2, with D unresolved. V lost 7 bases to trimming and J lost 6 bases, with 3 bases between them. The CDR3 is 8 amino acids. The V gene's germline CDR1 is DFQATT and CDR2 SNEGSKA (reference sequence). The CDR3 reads CSDNGYTF. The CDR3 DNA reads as TGCAGTGATAATGGCTACACCTTC.

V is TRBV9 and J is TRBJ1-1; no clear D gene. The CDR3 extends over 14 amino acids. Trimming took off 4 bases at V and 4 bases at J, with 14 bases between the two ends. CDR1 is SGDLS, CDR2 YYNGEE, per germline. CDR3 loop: CASSPSGSGTEAFF. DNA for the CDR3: TGTGCCAGCAGCCCCTCGGGGAGCGGCACTGAAGCTTTCTTT. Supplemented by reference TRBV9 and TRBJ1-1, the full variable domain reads DSGVTQTPKHLITATGQRVTLRCSPRSGDLSVYWYQQSLDQGLQFLIQYYNGEERAKGNILERFSAQQFPDLHSELNLSSLELGDSALYFCASSPSGSGTEAFFGQGTRLTVV.